The 25 T cell receptor beta chains below all came from one sample that was sequenced in a study of Tregs in tolerant kidney transplant recipients. TCRdb's copy holds only in-frame clones and misses some; the assay was immunoSEQ multiplex PCR. The sample holds some 100,000 clones; approximately 90% are singletons and the top ten take around 0.6%. Sequencing was carried out using CD4+ T cells from blood. The receptors here all came from a human donor in good health.

J is TRBJ1-2 and V is TRBV19; D is uncertain. V was pared by 3 bases and J by 8 bases, with 7 bases between. The CDR3 length is 11 residues. Germline V gene lookup returns CDR1 LNHDA and CDR2 SQIVND (reference sequence). The CDR3: CASSMREGYTF. The CDR3 DNA is TGTGCCAGTAGTATGAGGGAAGGCTACACCTTC.

This rearrangement joins TRBV4-1 to TRBJ1-5, with TRBD1 identical over 11 bases. V shed 3 bases and J 7 bases; nucleotides not matched to a gene: 5. This CDR3 spans 15 amino acids. Germline values: CDR1 MGHRA, CDR2 YSYEKL. This CDR3 is CASSQDRGQGQPQHF. CDR3 DNA: TGCGCCAGCAGCCAGGACAGGGGGCAAGGGCAGCCCCAGCATTTT.

The chain carries TRBV6-1 and TRBJ1-2, with 7 bases matching TRBD1. Germline V gives CDR1 MNHNS, CDR2 SASEGT. The CDR3 consists of 15 residues. V gave up 6 bases and J gave up 0 bases; unmatched junction bases: 7. CDR3 bases: TGTGCCAGCAGGACAGGGTCGGGAGCTAACTATGGCTACACCTTC. As protein: CASRTGSGANYGYTF.

V gene TRBV11-2 combines with J gene TRBJ2-1; weak D call: TRBD2 (5 bases). CDR3 size: 16 residues. CDR1 is SGHAT and CDR2 is FQNNGV in the germline V gene. With 2 bases removed from V and 1 base from J, the gap between germline ends came to 12 bases. CDR3 amino acids: CASSLYGKTSYNEQFF. Written as DNA, the CDR3 is TGTGCCAGCAGCTTATACGGGAAAACGTCCTACAATGAGCAGTTCTTC.

The genes are TRBV4-1 and TRBJ2-2, with 7 bases matching TRBD2. The length of the CDR3 is 17 residues. Trimming cost V 5 bases and J 1 base; bases outside gene matches: 10. Germline loops: CDR1 MGHRA, CDR2 YSYEKL. The CDR3 DNA sequence: TGCGCCAGCAGCTCCAGTAGTGCGGGGGTGAACACCGGGGAGCTGTTTTTT. Its translation: CASSSSSAGVNTGELFF.

V and J are TRBV6-6 and TRBJ1-4; TRBD1 matches 7 bases. The trim removed 0 bases at V and 6 bases at J, leaving 4 bases unmatched. There are 15 residues in the CDR3. Germline CDR1 is MNHNY and CDR2 is SVGAGI (reference sequence). CDR3 in amino acids: CASSYSGGGDEKLFF. The CDR3 coding sequence is TGTGCCAGCAGTTACTCGGGAGGGGGCGATGAAAAACTGTTTTTT.

The genes are TRBV19 and TRBJ2-5; 12 bases match TRBD2. CDR3 length: 18 residues. The J segment lost 2 bases and the V segment lost 5 bases, leaving 12 bases of the junction unmatched. The germline CDR1 and CDR2 sequences are LNHDA and SQIVND (reference sequence). CDR3: CASSPGLAGSSFQETQYF. The CDR3 nucleotides are TGTGCCAGTAGTCCCGGACTAGCGGGGAGCTCCTTTCAAGAGACCCAGTACTTC.

This chain connects TRBV5-4 to TRBJ2-3, with 9 bases matching TRBD2. The V segment lost 4 bases and the J segment 3 bases; nucleotides outside the gene matches: 12. Germline CDR1 SGHNT, CDR2 YYREEE (reference sequence). This CDR3 has 17 residues. CDR3 bases: TGTGCCAGCAGCGTTATTGCGGGAGGGCCTAGGACAGATACGCAGTATTTT. Residues: CASSVIAGGPRTDTQYF.

This rearrangement joins TRBV28 to TRBJ1-1, with a possible D match to TRBD1 (6 bases). The germline V gene encodes CDR1 MDHEN and CDR2 SYDVKM. Trimming stripped 5 bases from V and 6 bases from J, with 16 bases between. The CDR3 length is 14 residues. The CDR3 DNA reads TGTGCCAGCAGTGAGAACAGGGAGAGGGCTGAAGCTTTCTTT. Protein sequence: CASSENRERAEAFF.

The genes are TRBV2 and TRBJ1-1; 7 positions match TRBD1. V lost 7 bases and J lost 0; bases outside the gene matches: 8. CDR1 is SNHLY, CDR2 FYNNEI, per germline. The CDR3 is 15 residues long. The CDR3 DNA is TGTGCCAGCACCGCCCAGGGGGACATGAACACTGAAGCTTTCTTT. This gives the protein CASTAQGDMNTEAFF.

The V gene is TRBV5-1, the J gene TRBJ1-5, with D hard to call. The V end lost 0 bases, the J end lost 0 bases, and 4 bases lay between the germline ends. This CDR3 comprises 14 residues. Germline V gene data show CDR1 as SGHRS and CDR2 as YFSETQ. The CDR3 DNA follows: TGCGCCAGCAGCTTGGGGTATAGCAATCAGCCCCAGCATTTT. It is translated as CASSLGYSNQPQHF.

The chain carries TRBV11-3 and TRBJ2-1; 8 positions agree with TRBD2. V lost 1 base and J lost 6; bases outside the gene matches: 8. Germline V gene sequence: CDR1 SGHNT, CDR2 YENEEA. This CDR3 is built from 16 residues. CDR3 region: CASSLAGRVGGNEQFF. The CDR3, as DNA: TGTGCCAGCAGCTTAGCCGGGAGGGTGGGAGGCAATGAGCAGTTCTTC.

The J gene is TRBJ2-7, the V gene TRBV6-5; 11 nucleotides align to TRBD2. V lost 4 bases and J lost 3; bases outside the gene matches: 2. Germline assignment: CDR1 MNHEY and CDR2 SVGAGI. The CDR3 has 14 amino acids. In nucleotides, the CDR3 is TGTGCCAGCAGTTCGGGACTAGCGGTCTACGAGCAGTACTTC. This gives the protein CASSSGLAVYEQYF.

The chain carries TRBV2 and TRBJ1-5; D call uncertain. The CDR3 has 15 residues. Trimming cost V 5 bases and J 2 bases, with 13 bases left between them. Germline CDR1 and CDR2: SNHLY and FYNNEI. The CDR3 region has the DNA TGTGCCAGCAGTAGTAAGGGTATAGGCAATCAGCCCCAGCATTTT. Translated: CASSSKGIGNQPQHF.

The CDR3 region is CASSPPILAGARNEQFF. In DNA form, the CDR3 reads TGTGCCAGCTCACCACCTATCCTAGCGGGAGCGAGGAATGAGCAGTTCTTC. This sequence joins TRBV18 and TRBJ2-1; 10 nucleotides line up with TRBD2. The CDR3 is 17 amino acids. The V and J ends lost 0 bases and 7 bases, in that order; junction bases with no gene match: 9. Germline V lookup: CDR1 KGHSH, CDR2 LQKENI.

The chain combines TRBV6-5 with TRBJ1-5; 8 bases map to TRBD1. The CDR3 is made up of 15 amino acids. The trim removed 2 bases at V and 7 bases at J, leaving 7 bases unmatched. The germline V gene has CDR1 MNHEY and CDR2 SVGAGI. This CDR3 is CASSYQAGGLQPQHF. DNA of the CDR3: TGTGCCAGCAGTTACCAGGCAGGGGGCCTCCAGCCCCAGCATTTT.

The J gene is TRBJ2-2, the V gene TRBV4-1, with 9 bases that match TRBD1. J gave up 2 bases and V 4 bases, and 5 bases lay outside the gene matches. This CDR3 comprises 16 residues. Germline values: CDR1 MGHRA, CDR2 YSYEKL. CDR3 bases: TGCGCCAGCAGCCTTGACAGGGGGAGTAACACCGGGGAGCTGTTTTTT. It encodes CASSLDRGSNTGELFF.

J is TRBJ1-4 and V is TRBV29-1; perhaps TRBD1 as D (5 bases). CDR3 size: 12 residues. The germline V gene encodes CDR1 SQVTM and CDR2 ANQGSEA. V dropped 3 bases and J dropped 8 bases, with 10 bases sitting between them. The CDR3 sequence: CSVDGGGEKLFF. CDR3 DNA sequence: TGCAGCGTTGATGGGGGTGGAGAAAAACTGTTTTTT.

The chain is built from TRBV13 and TRBJ2-7; weak D call: TRBD2 (5 bases). From germline, CDR1 is PRHDT and CDR2 FYEKMQ (reference sequence). The CDR3 totals 14 residues. V lost 7 bases and J lost 0, with 13 bases in between. CDR3 in amino acids: CASTLKAGSYEQYF. The CDR3 bases are TGTGCCAGCACCCTAAAGGCGGGCTCCTACGAGCAGTACTTC.

Here the CDR3 DNA reads TGTGCCAGCAGTGAGGGTGGACTCGACACCTTC. Its translation: CASSEGGLDTF. The chain joins TRBV2 to TRBJ1-2; D is undetermined. There are 11 residues in the CDR3. Germline V lookup: CDR1 SNHLY, CDR2 FYNNEI. Between the trimmed V and J ends, which lost 3 bases and 12 bases, there was a span of 11 bases. The whole variable domain, filled in from reference TRBV2 and TRBJ1-2, reads EPEVTQTPSHQVTQMGQEVILRCVPISNHLYFYWYRQILGQKVEFLVSFYNNEISEKSEIFDDQFSVERPDGSNFTLKIRSTKLEDSAMYFCASSEGGLDTFGSGTRLTVV.

The chain carries TRBV6-1 and TRBJ1-5; unclear D gene. CDR1 is MNHNS and CDR2 is SASEGT in the germline V gene. The CDR3 consists of 15 residues. V was trimmed by 0 bases and J by 4 bases, leaving 10 bases between them. The CDR3 here is CASSEAAGRNQPQHF. CDR3 coding DNA: TGTGCCAGCAGTGAAGCTGCGGGGAGGAATCAGCCCCAGCATTTT.

This sequence joins TRBV7-9 and TRBJ1-2, with unresolved D. Per germline, CDR1 SEHNR and CDR2 FQNEAQ (reference sequence). The CDR3 contains 14 residues. Trimming left V 5 bases short and J 0 bases short, with 10 bases between. The CDR3 sequence: CASSRTGTNYGYTF. The CDR3 nucleotides read TGTGCCAGCAGCCGGACCGGCACTAACTATGGCTACACCTTC.

This clone was counted a single time. The chain couples TRBV7-2 to TRBJ1-5; 8 bases are shared with TRBD1. The ends lost 1 base at V and 5 bases at J; junction bases unmatched: 4. The CDR3 length is 15 residues. CDR1 is SGHTA, CDR2 FQGNSA, per germline. The CDR3 sequence is CASSLGGTGYQPQHF. The CDR3 coding sequence is TGTGCCAGCAGCTTAGGTGGGACAGGATATCAGCCCCAGCATTTT.

The chain carries TRBV6-5 and TRBJ2-7, with D possibly matching TRBD1 (5 bases). V lost 0 bases to trimming and J lost 1 base, with 10 bases between them. CDR1 is MNHEY, CDR2 SVGAGI, per germline. The length of the CDR3 is 15 residues. The CDR3 nucleotides read TGTGCCAGCAGTTACTCTCAGGGCCTGTCCTACGAGCAGTACTTC. Protein product: CASSYSQGLSYEQYF.

This chain uses TRBV6-4 with TRBJ1-5; D gene uncertain. Germline-derived CDR1 and CDR2 are MRHNA and SNTAGT. The CDR3 is 13 amino acids. V lost 5 bases, J lost 4 bases, and 9 bases lay in between. The CDR3 protein is CASSLTENQPQHF. CDR3 bases: TGTGCCAGCAGTTTGACGGAGAATCAGCCCCAGCATTTT.